A selection of T cell receptor beta chains follows, all from one sample in a study of blood T cell repertoires in COVID-19. Libraries were prepared by immunoSEQ multiplex PCR; TCRdb keeps only in-frame clonotypes and omits some of them. The table shows approximately 330,000 clones, with roughly 89% occurring only once. Sample: PBMCs or T cells enriched from blood (not recorded which). The receptors originated from a woman under 40 who had recovered from COVID-19. Both conserved end residues are part of each CDR3. A D gene is named only where the DNA matches it firmly. Expanded clones are given a class, and other clones once, few, many or no size at all.

J,D,V,size,CDR3,DNA
TRBJ2-1,TRBD1,TRBV5-1,-,CASSLDRGDEQFF,TGCGCCAGCAGCTTGGACAGGGGAGATGAGCAGTTCTTC
TRBJ2-7,TRBD2,TRBV5-6,-,CASSLEGLASYEQYF,TGTGCCAGCAGCTTGGAGGGACTAGCATCCTACGAGCAGTACTTC
TRBJ2-7,-,TRBV2,-,CASSEEGAFSYYEQYF,TGTGCCAGCAGTGAGGAGGGGGCTTTTTCGTACTACGAGCAGTACTTC
TRBJ1-3,-,TRBV10-3,-,CAIRTFSGNTIYF,TGTGCCATCAGAACATTCTCTGGAAACACCATATATTTT
TRBJ2-7,-,TRBV24-1,-,CATSDTRTEARKQYF,TGTGCCACCAGTGATACTAGGACCGAAGCAAGGAAGCAGTACTTC
TRBJ2-7,-,TRBV6-5,-,CASSYSFWSAKYEQYF,TGTGCCAGCAGTTACTCGTTTTGGTCAGCGAAGTACGAGCAGTACTTC
TRBJ1-4,TRBD1,TRBV28,-,CASSVPGTGWKLFF,TGTGCCAGCAGCGTTCCCGGGACAGGGTGGAAACTGTTTTTT
TRBJ1-1,-,TRBV19,few,CASSRDGGARTEAFF,TGTGCCAGTAGTCGGGACGGGGGGGCGAGGACTGAAGCTTTCTTT
TRBJ2-7,-,TRBV6-5,-,CASSRIGQNEQYF,TGTGCCAGCAGTAGAATAGGACAGAACGAGCAGTACTTC
TRBJ1-1,-,TRBV7-9,-,CASSPGPAGDTEAFF,TGTGCCAGCAGCCCAGGCCCCGCGGGAGACACTGAAGCTTTCTTT
TRBJ1-1,TRBD1,TRBV29-1,-,CSVDRGTEAFF,TGCAGCGTCGACAGGGGGACTGAAGCTTTCTTT
TRBJ2-7,TRBD1,TRBV6-1,-,CASSAEPDRATSYEQYF,TGTGCCAGCAGTGCCGAACCGGACAGGGCAACATCCTACGAGCAGTACTTC
TRBJ2-7,TRBD1,TRBV9,-,CASSAPGQGYEQYF,TGTGCCAGCAGCGCGCCGGGACAGGGGTACGAGCAGTACTTC
TRBJ1-1,-,TRBV18,once,CASSPSRDRAEAFF,TGTGCCAGCTCACCCTCGAGGGATAGAGCTGAAGCTTTCTTT
TRBJ1-1,-,TRBV29-1,-,CSVDRGPNTEAFF,TGCAGCGTTGATAGGGGCCCGAACACTGAAGCTTTCTTT
TRBJ2-3,TRBD2,TRBV18,-,CASSRGTSGIGADTQYF,TGTGCCAGCTCACGAGGGACTAGCGGGATTGGCGCAGATACGCAGTATTTT
TRBJ2-1,TRBD2,TRBV30,-,CAWSGDYVRAEQFF,TGTGCCTGGAGTGGGGACTATGTACGGGCTGAGCAGTTCTTC
TRBJ2-6,TRBD1,TRBV11-3,-,CASSSSTGGAAGANVLTF,TGTGCCAGCAGCTCCTCGACAGGGGGAGCCGCTGGGGCCAACGTCCTGACTTTC
TRBJ2-3,TRBD1,TRBV15,-,CATGQGASDTQYF,TGTGCCACCGGACAGGGGGCATCGGATACGCAGTATTTT
TRBJ1-1,TRBD1,TRBV10-2,once,CASRPGQGMNTEAFF,TGCGCCAGCAGACCGGGACAGGGAATGAACACTGAAGCTTTCTTT
TRBJ2-1,-,TRBV28,-,CASMLPGQYNEQFF,TGTGCCAGCATGTTACCGGGACAATACAATGAGCAGTTCTTC
TRBJ2-2,TRBD1,TRBV19,-,CASMEPGTENTGELFF,TGTGCCAGTATGGAACCCGGGACAGAGAACACCGGGGAGCTGTTTTTT